These T cell receptor beta chains were read from a single sample in a study of T cells in Graves' hyperthyroidism and ophthalmopathy. TCRdb reprocessed the multiplex PCR reads via MiXCR and lists one record per CDR3 protein. The data contain roughly 580,000 distinct CDR3 sequences, around 46% of them singletons. The sample comprised peripheral blood or thyroid tissue (not recorded which). These receptors all stem from a woman under 30 with Graves' hyperthyroidism. CDR3s leave out the opening cysteine and the closing phenylalanine or tryptophan. The order of the fields is V gene, J gene, CDR3 length, CDR3 protein.

V gene: TRBV20-1; J gene: TRBJ1-5; CDR3 length: 14; CDR3 protein: SARGPGTLGGQPQH
V gene: TRBV7-9; J gene: TRBJ2-7; CDR3 length: 12; CDR3 protein: ASSPSGDSYEQY
V gene: TRBV2; J gene: TRBJ1-5; CDR3 length: 11; CDR3 protein: ASSLPTAGPQH
V gene: TRBV29-1; J gene: TRBJ2-7; CDR3 length: 7; CDR3 protein: SGRGEQY
V gene: TRBV10-3; J gene: TRBJ2-5; CDR3 length: 12; CDR3 protein: AISADRDLETQY
V gene: TRBV5-6; J gene: TRBJ1-5; CDR3 length: 14; CDR3 protein: ASSRDRGTINLPQH
V gene: TRBV25-1; J gene: TRBJ1-5; CDR3 length: 14; CDR3 protein: ASSRDSIYSNQPQH
V gene: TRBV10-3; J gene: TRBJ1-1; CDR3 length: 14; CDR3 protein: ASSQFGEQGNTEAF
V gene: TRBV9; J gene: TRBJ2-7; CDR3 length: 12; CDR3 protein: ASSVVGGAYEQY
V gene: TRBV2; J gene: TRBJ1-4; CDR3 length: 13; CDR3 protein: ASSDEGTGGEKLF
V gene: TRBV24-1; J gene: TRBJ1-5; CDR3 length: 12; CDR3 protein: ATSEGDSHQPQH
V gene: TRBV25-1; J gene: TRBJ1-1; CDR3 length: 10; CDR3 protein: ASSGGFTEAF
V gene: TRBV7-9; J gene: NA; CDR3 length: 15; CDR3 protein: ASSSKPGLAVYNEQF
V gene: TRBV29-1; J gene: TRBJ1-5; CDR3 length: 12; CDR3 protein: SVGRAALQETQH
V gene: TRBV27; J gene: TRBJ1-4; CDR3 length: 15; CDR3 protein: ASSSIEQGATNEKLF
V gene: TRBV12-3/TRBV12-4; J gene: TRBJ1-1; CDR3 length: 13; CDR3 protein: ASSLVKGRNTEAF
V gene: TRBV9; J gene: TRBJ1-3; CDR3 length: 13; CDR3 protein: ASSDHRGPGNTIY
V gene: TRBV20-1; J gene: TRBJ1-1; CDR3 length: 10; CDR3 protein: SARTGDPEAF
V gene: TRBV30; J gene: TRBJ1-2; CDR3 length: 12; CDR3 protein: ASPPRQGGYGYT
V gene: TRBV20-1; J gene: TRBJ1-5; CDR3 length: 14; CDR3 protein: SARVQGALGNQPQH
V gene: TRBV9; J gene: TRBJ1-1; CDR3 length: 13; CDR3 protein: ASSVRGAGDTEAF
V gene: TRBV10-3; J gene: TRBJ1-4; CDR3 length: 12; CDR3 protein: ASSYEGRGDTLF
V gene: TRBV24-1; J gene: TRBJ2-3; CDR3 length: 14; CDR3 protein: ATSGTTSGTTGTQY
V gene: TRBV6-9; J gene: TRBJ2-6; CDR3 length: 11; CDR3 protein: ASSGTGGNTEA
V gene: TRBV20-1; J gene: TRBJ1-4; CDR3 length: 9; CDR3 protein: SASKEEKLF
V gene: TRBV10-3; J gene: TRBJ1-2; CDR3 length: 12; CDR3 protein: AISGGQQNYGYT
V gene: TRBV25-1; J gene: TRBJ2-7; CDR3 length: 10; CDR3 protein: ASSEQTYEQY